This TCR beta chain is from a study of blood T cell repertoires in COVID-19. At the level of the study: Material from acute and convalescent COVID-19 was sourced from the United States, Italy and Spain. The cDNA or gDNA used as material had been derived from T cells, B-cell-depleted T cells, or PBMCs.

Profiled with immunoSEQ multiplex PCR; TCRdb holds only in-frame clones, not every one. This sample has roughly 220,000 clones, with 84% found just once. Looked up from germline, CDR1 is SGHTA and CDR2 is FQGNSA. The CDR3 totals 12 residues. The V and J ends lost 5 bases and 7 bases respectively, with 9 bases between them. V and J are TRBV7-2 and TRBJ2-1; D perhaps matches TRBD2 (5 bases). The sequence derives from a young man with active or convalescent COVID-19. Sequencing was carried out using peripheral blood. CDR3 amino acids: CASSVGGNEQFF. CDR3 nucleotides: TGTGCCAGCAGCGTCGGAGGTAATGAGCAGTTCTTC.